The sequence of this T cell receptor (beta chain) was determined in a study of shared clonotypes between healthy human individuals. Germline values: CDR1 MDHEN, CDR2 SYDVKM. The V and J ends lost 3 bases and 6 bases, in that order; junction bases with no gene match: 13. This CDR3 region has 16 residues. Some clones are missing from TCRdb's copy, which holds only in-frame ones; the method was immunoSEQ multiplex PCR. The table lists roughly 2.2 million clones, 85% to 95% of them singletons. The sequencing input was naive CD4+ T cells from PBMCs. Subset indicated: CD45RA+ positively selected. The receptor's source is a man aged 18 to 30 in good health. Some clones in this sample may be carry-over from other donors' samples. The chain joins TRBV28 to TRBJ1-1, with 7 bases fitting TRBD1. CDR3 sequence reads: CASSLGGRGANPEAFF. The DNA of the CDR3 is TGTGCCAGCAGTTTGGGAGGCAGGGGGGCCAACCCTGAAGCTTTCTTT.